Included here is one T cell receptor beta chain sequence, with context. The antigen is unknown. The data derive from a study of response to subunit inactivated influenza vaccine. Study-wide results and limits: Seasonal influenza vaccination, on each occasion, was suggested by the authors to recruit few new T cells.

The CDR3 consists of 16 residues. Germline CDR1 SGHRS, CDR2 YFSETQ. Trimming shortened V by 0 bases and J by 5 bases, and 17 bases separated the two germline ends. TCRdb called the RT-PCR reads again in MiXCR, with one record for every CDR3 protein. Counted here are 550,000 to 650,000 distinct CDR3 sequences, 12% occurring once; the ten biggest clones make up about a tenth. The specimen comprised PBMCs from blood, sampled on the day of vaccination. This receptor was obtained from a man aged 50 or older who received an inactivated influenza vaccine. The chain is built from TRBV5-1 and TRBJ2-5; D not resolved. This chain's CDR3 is CASSLGPDPTRETQYF. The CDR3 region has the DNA TGCGCCAGCAGCTTGGGACCCGACCCGACAAGGGAGACCCAGTACTTC.